This T cell receptor beta chain was captured in a study of T-cell memory formation after mild COVID-19. Regarding the study as a whole: Researchers found some responding clones in pre-infection memory, a sign that cross-reactive memory joined. Largely, contracting CD4+ clones fell within CM and EM, and contracting CD8+ clones within EMRA.

One entry per CDR3 protein results from TCRdb running MiXCR on the 5' RACE reads. The sample carries fewer than 50,000 distinct CDR3 sequences, roughly 9% recorded once. CDR1 SGHRS and CDR2 YFSETQ come from the germline V gene. This CDR3 region has 13 residues. With 7 bases removed from V and 3 bases from J, the gap between germline ends came to 14 bases. In its sample, this clonotype was seen a few times. Its antigen remains unidentified. The TCR originated in an adult woman who had mild COVID-19 (a few samples of this study predate the infection). Cell type and time point are not known. The rearrangement joins TRBV5-1 to TRBJ2-7; D is perhaps TRBD1 or TRBD2 (6 bases each). The sequenced material came from PBMCs or a T cell subset sorted from them (not recorded which). CDR3: CASGAGQNYEQYF. DNA of the CDR3: TGCGCCAGCGGTGCGGGACAAAACTACGAGCAGTACTTC.